This TCR beta chain was retrieved from a study of shared clonotypes between healthy human individuals. About the study: The study enrolled a couple of women and a few men aged 18 to 49. The plates for each donor numbered three CD4 naive, three CD4 memory, two CD8 naive and one CD8 memory. Study-wide results and limits: Memory subsets had estimated richness that was generally smaller than that of naive subsets.

Terminally differentiated effector memory CD45RA+ cells were excluded by CCR7 positive selection of CD45RO-negative cells. As to this clone: Its target is not known.

The germline V and J ends were trimmed by 8 bases and 1 base, with 14 bases remaining between them. The CDR3 contains 14 residues. CDR1 is MNHEY and CDR2 is SVGAGI in the germline V gene. This was a deep-level run. Only in-frame clones appear in the TCRdb table, and some are missing; sequencing was by immunoSEQ multiplex PCR. The sample yields about 2.2 million clones, approximately 94% seen once. This clonotype was obtained from a man between 18 and 35 years old in good health. Some clones in this sample may be carry-over from other donors' samples. Sequencing used naive CD8+ T cells from PBMCs. The chain is built from TRBV6-5 and TRBJ2-5; possibly TRBD2 for D (5 bases). CDR3 amino acids: CASLRGRVQETQYF. The CDR3 DNA is TGTGCCAGCCTCCGGGGAAGGGTCCAAGAGACCCAGTACTTC.